Listed here are 27 T cell receptor beta chains from one sample, sequenced in a study of CD8 T cells in Susac syndrome. Reverse transcription of about 0.5 to 1 ug RNA used random hexamers. TCRdb reprocessed the immunoSEQ multiplex PCR reads with MiXCR, giving one entry per CDR3 protein. The sample lists 100,000 to 150,000 distinct CDR3 sequences; around 96% were seen once. The specimen sequenced was CD4+ T cells from PBMCs. The receptors originated from a human donor with Susac syndrome.

The chain uses TRBV3-1 and TRBJ2-6, with D unclear. V was trimmed by 8 bases and J by 2 bases, leaving 7 bases between them. This CDR3 has 13 amino acids. From germline, CDR1 is LGHDT and CDR2 YNNKEL (reference sequence). CDR3 sequence: CASRRAGANVLTF. DNA for the CDR3: TGTGCCAGCCGCCGGGCTGGGGCCAACGTCCTGACTTTC.

The chain recombines TRBV3-1 with TRBJ2-1, with D perhaps matching TRBD2 (5 bases). Germline CDR1 reads LGHDT; CDR2 reads YNNKEL (reference sequence). Trimming took 4 bases from V and 3 from J, leaving 13 bases between them. The CDR3 covers 15 residues. CDR3 nucleotides: TGTGCCAGCAGCCCGGACTTCAAAGACTACAATGAGCAGTTCTTC. Its translation: CASSPDFKDYNEQFF.

The rearrangement joins TRBV20-1 to TRBJ2-5; 8 bases align to TRBD2. The ends lost 3 bases at V and 5 bases at J; junction bases unmatched: 11. The CDR3 loop spans 15 amino acids. Per germline, CDR1 DFQATT and CDR2 SNEGSKA (reference sequence). The chain's CDR3 is CSASRGTGGPETQYF. The CDR3 nucleotides are TGCAGTGCTAGTCGGGGTACGGGAGGGCCGGAGACCCAGTACTTC.

The gene calls are TRBV20-1 and TRBJ2-3, with 8 bases lining up with TRBD2. Germline assignment: CDR1 DFQATT and CDR2 SNEGSKA (reference sequence). The CDR3 has 13 residues. The CDR3: CSLEAGGTDTQYF. The DNA of the CDR3 is TGCTCCTTAGAGGCGGGAGGAACAGATACGCAGTATTTT.

This chain joins TRBV7-2 and TRBJ2-5; 10 nucleotides align to TRBD2. CDR1 is SGHTA, CDR2 FQGNSA, per germline. CDR3 size: 16 residues. V gave up 5 bases and J gave up 5 bases; unmatched junction bases: 11. The CDR3 region has the DNA TGTGCCAGCAGCCCTCGAGAGCGGGAGGGCCGGGAGACCCAGTACTTC. It is translated as CASSPREREGRETQYF.

The J gene is TRBJ2-1, the V gene TRBV6-5; perhaps D is TRBD1 or TRBD2 (5 bases each). The CDR3 covers 14 residues. V was clipped by 2 bases and J by 8 bases, with 13 bases between them. Germline loops: CDR1 MNHEY, CDR2 SVGAGI. For the CDR3, the DNA is TGTGCCAGCAGTTACCGGGACCCCAAAGATGAGCAGTTCTTC. Protein: CASSYRDPKDEQFF.

The chain employs TRBV29-1 and TRBJ1-4; D is uncertain. Trimming left V 3 bases short and J 12 bases short, with 17 bases between. Germline V gene lookup returns CDR1 SQVTM and CDR2 ANQGSEA. The CDR3 has 13 residues. As DNA, the CDR3 is TGCAGCGTTGACAGGTGGACTGCGGCAGAACTGTTTTTT. It codes for CSVDRWTAAELFF.

The CDR3 region has the DNA TGCAGCGTTGTGGGGCAGGGTCGGGAGCTGTTTTTT. Translating gives CSVVGQGRELFF. J is TRBJ2-2 and V is TRBV29-1; tentatively, D is TRBD1 (5 bases). CDR3 length: 12 residues. The germline gives CDR1 SQVTM, CDR2 ANQGSEA. The germline V and J ends were trimmed by 4 bases and 9 bases, with 12 bases remaining between them.

The chain recombines TRBV3-1 with TRBJ2-1; TRBD1 aligns across 9 bases. From germline, CDR1 is LGHDT and CDR2 YNNKEL (reference sequence). CDR3 length: 15 residues. V trimming: 4 bases; J trimming: 8 bases; junction bases outside the gene matches: 9. The DNA for the CDR3 is TGTGCCAGCAGCCCCCGGGACAGGGTTCAGGATGAGCAGTTCTTC. Translation: CASSPRDRVQDEQFF.

The chain has TRBV11-1 and TRBJ2-6, with 8 bases lining up with TRBD1. CDR3 length: 20 amino acids. Germline V gene lookup returns CDR1 SGHAT and CDR2 FQDESV (reference sequence). The V and J ends lost 5 bases and 0 bases, in that order; junction bases with no gene match: 15. CDR3 sequence reads: CASSPNPVDRDPSGANVLTF. CDR3 bases: TGTGCCAGCAGCCCAAACCCTGTGGACAGGGACCCCTCTGGGGCCAACGTCCTGACTTTC.

This sequence joins TRBV20-1 and TRBJ2-1; maybe TRBD2 (6 bases). With 6 bases removed from V and 3 bases from J, the gap between germline ends came to 12 bases. The V gene's germline CDR1 is DFQATT and CDR2 SNEGSKA (reference sequence). The CDR3 has 13 residues. The CDR3 spells CSARSGFYNEQFF. The CDR3 bases are TGCAGTGCCCGAAGCGGGTTCTACAATGAGCAGTTCTTC.

This clonotype was detected once. This chain uses TRBV5-4 with TRBJ1-1; 10 positions match TRBD1. Germline-derived CDR1 and CDR2 are SGHNT and YYREEE (reference sequence). With 3 bases clipped from V and 5 bases from J, the junction kept 10 bases outside the gene matches. The length of the CDR3 is 16 residues. The CDR3 coding sequence is TGTGCCAGCAGCTCTTTATACGGGACAGGGGAAACTGAAGCTTTCTTT. Translation gives CASSSLYGTGETEAFF.

The chain joins TRBV5-4 to TRBJ2-3; D is possibly TRBD1 or TRBD2 (6 bases each). Germline lookup yields CDR1 SGHNT and CDR2 YYREEE (reference sequence). V was trimmed by 0 bases and J by 4 bases, leaving 15 bases between them. The length of the CDR3 is 16 residues. The CDR3 protein is CASSLGGASKADTQYF. In DNA form, the CDR3 reads TGTGCCAGCAGCTTGGGGGGGGCTAGCAAGGCAGATACGCAGTATTTT.

The chain joins TRBV9 to TRBJ2-4; a weak D match, TRBD2 (5 bases). CDR3 length: 13 residues. From germline, CDR1 is SGDLS and CDR2 YYNGEE. With 4 bases removed from V and 9 bases from J, the gap between germline ends came to 14 bases. DNA of the CDR3: TGTGCCAGCAGCTCCAGCGAGGGCGGCATTCAGTACTTC. This codes for CASSSSEGGIQYF.

As DNA, the CDR3 is TGCAGTGCTAGCCCCACGGGACAGGATGAAGCTTTCTTT. This sequence encodes CSASPTGQDEAFF. V is TRBV20-1 and J is TRBJ1-1, with 8 bases matching TRBD1. The CDR3 runs to 13 residues. With V trimmed by 3 bases and J by 7 bases, 7 bases remained unmatched. The germline V gene encodes CDR1 DFQATT and CDR2 SNEGSKA (reference sequence).

The count of this clonotype is one. The DNA of the CDR3 is TGTGCCAGCAGTCCGCCGGGACAGGGGACGGCTGGCTACACCTTC. This sequence encodes CASSPPGQGTAGYTF. V and J are TRBV28 and TRBJ1-2; 10 nucleotides match TRBD1. This CDR3 contains 15 residues. CDR1 MDHEN and CDR2 SYDVKM come from the germline V gene. The V segment lost 5 bases and the J segment 7 bases; nucleotides outside the gene matches: 10.

The chain employs TRBV29-1 and TRBJ2-1; unclear D gene. Germline CDR1 and CDR2: SQVTM and ANQGSEA. The CDR3 runs to 11 residues. Trimming shortened V by 5 bases and J by 4 bases, and 6 bases separated the two germline ends. The chain's CDR3 is CSVFTYNEQFF. CDR3 coding DNA: TGCAGCGTTTTCACGTACAATGAGCAGTTCTTC.

The CDR3 is CASSDPGTLSSYEQYF. The CDR3, as DNA: TGTGCCAGCAGTGACCCCGGGACACTGAGCTCCTACGAGCAGTACTTC. This chain connects TRBV12-3 or TRBV12-4 to TRBJ2-7, with D possibly matching TRBD1 (6 bases). The V and J ends lost 5 bases and 0 bases respectively, with 17 bases between them. This CDR3 is built from 16 residues.

V and J are TRBV15 and TRBJ2-1; D unresolved. V was pared by 0 bases and J by 2 bases, with 8 bases between. The CDR3 has 15 residues. Germline V CDR1 and CDR2: LNHNV, YYDKDF (reference sequence). For the CDR3, the DNA is TGTGCCACCAGCAGAGAGGGTAGTCCCTACAATGAGCAGTTCTTC. Translated, it gives CATSREGSPYNEQFF.

This clonotype occurred a few times. The chain is built from TRBV12-3 or TRBV12-4 and TRBJ2-7; 13 bases match TRBD2. With V trimmed by 5 bases and J by 2 bases, 3 bases remained unmatched. The CDR3 has 15 amino acids. CDR3 coding DNA: TGTGCCAGCAGTCCAGGACTAGCGGGAGCCTACGAGCAGTACTTC. Encoded protein: CASSPGLAGAYEQYF.

On this clonotype: Its ends do not fully match the called genes, so a read error is possible. CDR3 in amino acids: CASSRTSWETQYF. CDR3 in DNA: TGTGCTAGCAGCCGGACTAGTTGGGAGACCCAGTACTTC. This chain connects TRBV7-7 to TRBJ2-5; 7 bases agree with TRBD2. Germline V gene sequence: CDR1 SSHAT, CDR2 FNYEAQ (reference sequence). This CDR3 is built from 13 residues.

V usage is TRBV6-5 and J usage is TRBJ2-6; perhaps TRBD1 as D (6 bases). The CDR3 is made up of 18 amino acids. Germline CDR1 reads MNHEY; CDR2 reads SVGAGI. With 4 bases removed from V and 0 bases from J, the gap between germline ends came to 16 bases. CDR3 protein: CASSSQGGLSSGANVLTF. The CDR3 DNA sequence: TGTGCCAGCAGTTCACAGGGTGGTTTAAGCTCTGGGGCCAACGTCCTGACTTTC.

The V gene is TRBV15, the J gene TRBJ2-1, with 14 positions matching TRBD2. V shed 1 base, J shed 10 bases, and the junction held 9 bases outside the gene matches. Germline V gene data show CDR1 as LNHNV and CDR2 as YYDKDF (reference sequence). This CDR3 has 17 residues. CDR3 DNA sequence: TGTGCCACCAGCAGAGTCCGGGGACTAGCGGGAGTCAGGGAGCAGTTCTTC. Protein product: CATSRVRGLAGVREQFF.

This sequence joins TRBV6-2 or TRBV6-3 and TRBJ2-5; 14 bases line up with TRBD2. Germline CDR1 and CDR2: MNHEY and SVGEGT. The J segment lost 5 bases and the V segment lost 8 bases, leaving 4 bases of the junction unmatched. This CDR3 region has 14 residues. CDR3 bases: TGTGCCAGCGGGGGACTAGCGGGAGTTGAGACCCAGTACTTC. This codes for CASGGLAGVETQYF.

The count of this clonotype is one. The gene calls are TRBV29-1 and TRBJ2-1; D remains unclear. Trimming stripped 4 bases from V and 3 bases from J, with 19 bases between. The CDR3 extends over 16 amino acids. Per germline, CDR1 SQVTM and CDR2 ANQGSEA. Written as DNA, the CDR3 is TGCAGCGTTGTGGGCGGAGAGGAAGGTGGCTACAATGAGCAGTTCTTC. As protein: CSVVGGEEGGYNEQFF.

The chain has TRBV30 and TRBJ1-3, with a tentative D call TRBD1 (6 bases). Trimming took off 2 bases at V and 6 bases at J, with 17 bases between the two ends. The germline V gene has CDR1 GTSNPN and CDR2 SVGIG (reference sequence). This CDR3 region has 15 residues. The DNA of the CDR3 is TGTGCCTGGAGTATTGGACAGCGGGGAGTAAACACCATATATTTT. Translated, it gives CAWSIGQRGVNTIYF.

In this sample, this clonotype turned up a few times. V and J are TRBV7-2 and TRBJ2-6, with a possible D match to TRBD1 (5 bases). CDR3 length: 17 residues. Germline CDR1 SGHTA, CDR2 FQGNSA. The germline V and J ends were trimmed by 5 bases and 2 bases, with 16 bases remaining between them. The CDR3 coding sequence is TGTGCCAGCAGCCCAGGGAAGGGCTCTCCTGGGGCCAACGTCCTGACTTTC. Translated: CASSPGKGSPGANVLTF.